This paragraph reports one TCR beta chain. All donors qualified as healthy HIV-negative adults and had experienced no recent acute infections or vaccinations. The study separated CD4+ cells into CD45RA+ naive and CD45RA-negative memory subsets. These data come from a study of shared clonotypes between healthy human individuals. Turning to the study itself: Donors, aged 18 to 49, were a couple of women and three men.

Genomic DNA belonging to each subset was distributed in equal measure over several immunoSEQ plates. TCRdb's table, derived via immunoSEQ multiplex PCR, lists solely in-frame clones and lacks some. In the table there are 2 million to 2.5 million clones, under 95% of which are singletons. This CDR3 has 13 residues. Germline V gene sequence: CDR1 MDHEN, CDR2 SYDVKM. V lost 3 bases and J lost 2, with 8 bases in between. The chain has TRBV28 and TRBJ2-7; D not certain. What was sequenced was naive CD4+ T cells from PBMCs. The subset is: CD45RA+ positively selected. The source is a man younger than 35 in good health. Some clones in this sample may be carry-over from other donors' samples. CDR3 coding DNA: TGTGCCAGCAGTTTTCAGAGAACCTACGAGCAGTACTTC. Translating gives CASSFQRTYEQYF.